The 9 T cell receptor beta chains below all came from one sample that was sequenced in a study of a mutant IDH1 vaccine in newly diagnosed glioma. Produced via immunoSEQ multiplex PCR; TCRdb's table is partial and in-frame only. The sample records tens of thousands of clones, 75% to 90% being singletons. The antigens these receptors bind are not known. Time point here: week 47, end of study. All doses held 300 ug of mutant IDH1 20-mer peptide, with topical imiquimod. The specimen comprised PBMCs, sampled from a glioma patient whose treatment included an IDH1 peptide vaccine. The origin of the receptors is a man in his forties with glioma.

V and J are TRBV9 and TRBJ2-7; a weak D match, TRBD1 (6 bases). The length of the CDR3 is 16 residues. The V gene lost 0 bases and the J gene lost 3 bases, with 16 bases spanning the gap. Germline CDR1 and CDR2: SGDLS and YYNGEE. The DNA for the CDR3 is TGTGCCAGCAGCGTAGATCAGGGGCGCAGGGGCTACGAGCAGTACTTC. This codes for CASSVDQGRRGYEQYF.

V and J are TRBV5-4 and TRBJ2-3; D gene ambiguous. V was pared by 4 bases and J by 2 bases, with 8 bases between. CDR3 length: 13 amino acids. The germline V gene encodes CDR1 SGHNT and CDR2 YYREEE (reference sequence). The CDR3 bases are TGTGCCAGCAGCAGAGAGATCACAGATACGCAGTATTTT. Translation: CASSREITDTQYF.

The chain couples TRBV19 to TRBJ1-3; D not certain. The CDR3 length is 11 residues. The V end lost 10 bases, the J end lost 4 bases, and 8 bases lay between the germline ends. Germline CDR1 is LNHDA and CDR2 is SQIVND (reference sequence). CDR3 protein: CATRTGNTIYF. As DNA, the CDR3 is TGTGCCACGAGGACGGGAAACACCATATATTTT.

V and J are TRBV7-9 and TRBJ2-1; D is unclear. The CDR3 loop spans 12 amino acids. Between the trimmed V and J ends, which lost 6 bases and 4 bases, there was a span of 7 bases. In germline, CDR1 is SEHNR, CDR2 FQNEAQ (reference sequence). The CDR3 spells CASSPGYNEQFF. In DNA, the CDR3 is TGTGCCAGCAGTCCTGGGTACAATGAGCAGTTCTTC.

This clone was counted a few times. CDR3 amino acids: CASSLWGTGMDEQYF. The CDR3 DNA is TGTGCCAGCAGTTTATGGGGCACAGGGATGGACGAGCAGTACTTC. V is TRBV27 and J is TRBJ2-7, with TRBD1 as a possible D gene (6 bases). The CDR3 runs to 15 residues. Germline V gives CDR1 MNHEY, CDR2 SMNVEV (reference sequence). Trimming left V 1 base short and J 5 bases short, with 15 bases between.

This chain links TRBV4-3 with TRBJ2-3; D ambiguous. The V and J ends lost 0 bases and 0 bases respectively, with 16 bases between them. CDR1 is LGHNA, CDR2 YSLEER, per germline. The CDR3 covers 18 residues. CDR3 bases: TGCGCCAGCAGCCAAGACGTCCCGGCCCCCTCCAGCACAGATACGCAGTATTTT. Translating gives CASSQDVPAPSSTDTQYF.

The gene calls are TRBV7-9 and TRBJ1-5; D perhaps matches TRBD1 (6 bases). The CDR3 consists of 15 residues. CDR1 and CDR2 (germline): SEHNR, FQNEAQ (reference sequence). Trimming removed 5 bases at V and 2 bases at J, with 13 bases between. The CDR3 DNA sequence: TGTGCCAGCAGCCGGACAGATGGGGGCAATCAGCCCCAGCATTTT. It specifies CASSRTDGGNQPQHF. The whole variable domain, remainder taken from reference TRBV7-9 and TRBJ1-5, is DTGVSQNPRHKITKRGQNVTFRCDPISEHNRLYWYRQTLGQGPEFLTYFQNEAQLEKSRLLSDRFSAERPKGSFSTLEIQRTEQGDSAMYLCASSRTDGGNQPQHFGDGTRLSIL.

V usage is TRBV7-9 and J usage is TRBJ1-2, with D perhaps TRBD1 (6 bases). CDR1 SEHNR and CDR2 FQNEAQ come from the germline V gene (reference sequence). V lost 1 base and J 8 bases, leaving 11 bases between the germline ends. The CDR3 has 13 residues. CDR3 in DNA: TGTGCCAGCAGCTTAGAGACAGGACCCGGCTACACCTTC. This sequence encodes CASSLETGPGYTF.

The J gene is TRBJ2-5, the V gene TRBV7-9; D may be TRBD1 or TRBD2 (6 bases each). V was shortened by 7 bases and J by 5 bases, with 11 bases between the two germline ends. Looked up from germline, CDR1 is SEHNR and CDR2 is FQNEAQ (reference sequence). The CDR3 is 12 amino acids. This chain's CDR3 is CASNGGGETQYF. CDR3 bases: TGTGCCAGCAACGGAGGGGGGGAGACCCAGTACTTC.